These 28 T cell receptor beta chains were all obtained from the same sample, sequenced in a study of cytomegalovirus exposure and HLA in healthy donors. Use of 60 Vbeta and 13 Jbeta primers characterized the PCR. TCRdb keeps only in-frame clones here, not all; method: immunoSEQ multiplex PCR. The top ten clones hold over 2% of a sample with about 250,000 clones, about 66% of them seen once. The source material was PBMCs. The source is a female donor in good health and CMV-seronegative.

The gene calls are TRBV11-2 and TRBJ2-7; D is unclear. CDR3 size: 11 residues. Germline CDR1 reads SGHAT; CDR2 reads FQNNGV. Trimming removed 3 bases from V and 11 bases from J, with 11 bases in between. The chain's CDR3 is CASSLSAGEYF. CDR3 sequence (DNA): TGTGCCAGCAGCTTGTCGGCAGGCGAGTACTTC.

About this clone itself: Other DNA sequences from this sample encode an identical CDR3 as well. This sequence joins TRBV2 and TRBJ2-1; D is perhaps TRBD2 (6 bases). Trimming shortened V by 7 bases and J by 6 bases, and 13 bases separated the two germline ends. The CDR3 loop spans 13 amino acids. The germline V gene encodes CDR1 SNHLY and CDR2 FYNNEI. CDR3 DNA sequence: TGTGCCAGCACGGAGGGGATGTTCAATGAGCAGTTCTTC. Encoded protein: CASTEGMFNEQFF.

This clone has a handful of counts. V is TRBV5-5 and J is TRBJ2-7, with 8 bases matching TRBD1. The CDR3 sequence is 16 residues long. V lost 0 bases, J lost 5 bases, and 10 bases stayed unmatched. The germline gives CDR1 SGHKS, CDR2 YYEKEE (reference sequence). The CDR3 DNA follows: TGTGCCAGCAGCTTGGGGGGACAGGTCCGGGGTCACGAGCAGTACTTC. It codes for CASSLGGQVRGHEQYF.

The V call is TRBV28, the J call TRBJ1-1; 7 bases are shared with TRBD1. The CDR3 is made up of 14 amino acids. V trimming: 7 bases; J trimming: 11 bases; junction bases outside the gene matches: 16. Germline-derived CDR1 and CDR2 are MDHEN and SYDVKM. The CDR3 nucleotides read TGTGCCAGCACCGTTGGGGGGACAGCCAACCGGGCTTTCTTT. It codes for CASTVGGTANRAFF. The whole variable domain, filled in from reference TRBV28 and TRBJ1-1, reads DVKVTQSSRYLVKRTGEKVFLECVQDMDHENMFWYRQDPGLGLRLIYFSYDVKMKEKGDIPEGYSVSREKKERFSLILESASTNQTSMYLCASTVGGTANRAFFGQGTRLTVV.

CDR3 in amino acids: CASSLGLAGEADTQYF. The CDR3 DNA is TGTGCCAGCAGCTTGGGACTAGCGGGAGAAGCAGATACGCAGTATTTT. The gene calls are TRBV5-6 and TRBJ2-3, with 12 bases identical to TRBD2. Germline assignment: CDR1 SGHDT and CDR2 YYEEEE. V shed 0 bases, J shed 4 bases, and the junction held 3 bases outside the gene matches. This CDR3 has 16 amino acids.

In its sample, this clone was seen once. The V and J genes are TRBV5-1 and TRBJ1-6; 9 bases map to TRBD1. The germline CDR1 and CDR2 sequences are SGHRS and YFSETQ. With V trimmed by 0 bases and J by 6 bases, 7 bases remained unmatched. The CDR3 is made up of 17 amino acids. CDR3 loop: CASSLEPGQGLNSPLHF. As DNA, the CDR3 is TGCGCCAGCAGCTTGGAACCGGGACAGGGTCTTAATTCACCCCTCCACTTT.

The chain employs TRBV7-3 and TRBJ1-1, with D maybe TRBD1 (6 bases). This CDR3 has 15 residues. Germline V lookup: CDR1 SGHTA, CDR2 FQGTGA. Between the trimmed V and J ends, which lost 1 base and 1 base, there was a span of 10 bases. The CDR3 spells CASSLIGGGNTEAFF. CDR3 in DNA: TGTGCCAGCAGCTTAATAGGGGGTGGGAACACTGAAGCTTTCTTT.

The rearrangement joins TRBV5-1 to TRBJ2-3; 8 positions match TRBD1. The CDR3 length is 15 residues. Trimming removed 0 bases from V and 6 bases from J; junction bases left unmatched: 6. The germline V gene encodes CDR1 SGHRS and CDR2 YFSETQ. The chain's CDR3 is CASSLVGQAWDTQYF. The DNA of the CDR3 is TGCGCCAGCAGCTTGGTGGGACAGGCCTGGGATACGCAGTATTTT.

The V call is TRBV2, the J call TRBJ2-5; perhaps TRBD2 as D (6 bases). Germline assignment: CDR1 SNHLY and CDR2 FYNNEI. V was cut by 7 bases and J by 4 bases, with 13 bases left in between. The length of the CDR3 is 13 residues. CDR3 loop: CASIGAGRETQYF. DNA for the CDR3: TGTGCCAGCATAGGGGCCGGGAGAGAGACCCAGTACTTC.

The V gene is TRBV7-2, the J gene TRBJ2-7; the match to TRBD2 covers 10 bases. Germline loops: CDR1 SGHTA, CDR2 FQGNSA. The CDR3 is 17 residues long. V trimming: 2 bases; J trimming: 7 bases; junction bases outside the gene matches: 14. Here the CDR3 reads CASSLLRPLSGRCEQYF. DNA of the CDR3: TGTGCCAGCAGCTTATTGCGGCCCCTTAGCGGGAGGTGTGAGCAGTACTTC.

This sequence joins TRBV6-8 and TRBJ2-2; 11 nucleotides agree with TRBD2. Germline CDR1 reads MNHGY; CDR2 reads SAAAGT. With V trimmed by 3 bases and J by 4 bases, 10 bases remained unmatched. This CDR3 has 18 amino acids. CDR3 protein: CASSYGVAGGPSTGELFF. CDR3 DNA sequence: TGTGCCAGCAGTTATGGGGTAGCGGGAGGGCCTAGCACCGGGGAGCTGTTTTTT.

This clone has only a few counts. V gene TRBV27 combines with J gene TRBJ2-1; TRBD2 matches at 11 bases. With 3 bases clipped from V and 5 bases from J, the junction kept 6 bases outside the gene matches. The CDR3 contains 16 residues. CDR1 is MNHEY and CDR2 is SMNVEV in the germline V gene (reference sequence). The CDR3 spells CASSFQPTSGDNEQFF. CDR3 nucleotides: TGTGCCAGCAGTTTCCAACCGACTAGCGGGGACAATGAGCAGTTCTTC.

The rearrangement uses TRBV4-1 and TRBJ2-7; 8 positions match TRBD1. V gave up 2 bases and J gave up 2 bases; unmatched junction bases: 5. Germline CDR1 and CDR2: MGHRA and YSYEKL. The CDR3 consists of 15 residues. DNA for the CDR3: TGCGCCAGCAGCCAAAACAGGGGGGTGGCCTACGAGCAGTACTTC. It encodes CASSQNRGVAYEQYF.

This chain links TRBV19 with TRBJ2-4, with 8 bases identical to TRBD1. Germline CDR1 is LNHDA and CDR2 is SQIVND (reference sequence). The CDR3 loop spans 15 amino acids. J was trimmed by 0 bases and V by 10 bases; bases with no gene match: 8. The CDR3 sequence is CATKGQGLAKNIQYF. In DNA form, the CDR3 reads TGTGCCACCAAAGGACAGGGACTAGCCAAAAACATTCAGTACTTC.

The gene calls are TRBV19 and TRBJ2-1; weak D call: TRBD2 (5 bases). The CDR3 is 12 residues long. Germline V lookup: CDR1 LNHDA, CDR2 SQIVND (reference sequence). V gave up 6 bases and J gave up 3 bases, with 6 bases separating them. The CDR3 nucleotides read TGTGCCAGTAGCCGGGGCTACAATGAGCAGTTCTTC. Amino acids: CASSRGYNEQFF.

Only one count was recorded for this clone. J is TRBJ2-2 and V is TRBV18; no clear D gene. Germline-derived CDR1 and CDR2 are KGHSH and LQKENI. V dropped 3 bases and J dropped 0 bases, with 11 bases sitting between them. The CDR3 extends over 16 amino acids. CDR3 loop: CASSPLRVPNTGELFF. The DNA for the CDR3 is TGTGCCAGCTCACCCCTCCGGGTCCCGAACACCGGGGAGCTGTTTTTT.

In its sample, this clone was seen once. The V and J genes are TRBV27 and TRBJ2-3, with a weak D call TRBD2 (6 bases). Trimming removed 6 bases at V and 1 base at J, with 8 bases between. The CDR3 loop spans 13 amino acids. Germline lookup yields CDR1 MNHEY and CDR2 SMNVEV (reference sequence). In DNA form, the CDR3 reads TGTGCCAGCAGCGAGCGGGGCACAGATACGCAGTATTTT. Its protein product is CASSERGTDTQYF.

This sequence joins TRBV13 and TRBJ1-2; 10 bases are a match to TRBD1. CDR1 is PRHDT, CDR2 FYEKMQ, per germline (reference sequence). J was trimmed by 3 bases and V by 2 bases; bases with no gene match: 6. This CDR3 comprises 16 residues. The CDR3 here is CASSLRVTGGYYGYTF. CDR3 DNA: TGTGCCAGCAGCTTAAGGGTGACAGGGGGCTACTATGGCTACACCTTC.

The chain recombines TRBV11-3 with TRBJ2-5, with 11 positions matching TRBD2. CDR1 and CDR2 (germline): SGHNT, YENEEA. Unmatched junction bases numbered 8, after V lost 4 bases and J lost 4 bases. The CDR3 runs 16 residues. CDR3 in DNA: TGTGCCAGCAGCTCTACTAGCGGGAGACTCGGAGAGACCCAGTACTTC. Translation: CASSSTSGRLGETQYF.

The rearrangement joins TRBV28 to TRBJ1-4, with TRBD1 as a possible D gene (5 bases). The CDR3 runs to 17 residues. Germline V gene data show CDR1 as MDHEN and CDR2 as SYDVKM. Between the trimmed V and J ends, which lost 3 bases and 0 bases, there was a span of 14 bases. CDR3 DNA: TGTGCCAGCAGTTTGTCCAGGGTGGCAACAACTAATGAAAAACTGTTTTTT. Translation gives CASSLSRVATTNEKLFF. Full variable domain (rest looked up from reference TRBV28 and TRBJ1-4): DVKVTQSSRYLVKRTGEKVFLECVQDMDHENMFWYRQDPGLGLRLIYFSYDVKMKEKGDIPEGYSVSREKKERFSLILESASTNQTSMYLCASSLSRVATTNEKLFFGSGTQLSVL.

The rearrangement joins TRBV6-1 to TRBJ1-1; D may be TRBD1 (5 bases). CDR3 length: 14 residues. CDR1 is MNHNS, CDR2 SASEGT, per germline. Trimming cost V 6 bases and J 1 base, with 12 bases left between them. The CDR3, as DNA: TGTGCCAGCAGCCCCAGACAGCCGAACACTGAAGCTTTCTTT. Translated, it gives CASSPRQPNTEAFF.

V is TRBV16 and J is TRBJ2-7; 7 nucleotides line up with TRBD1. CDR1 and CDR2 from the germline V gene are KGHSY and FQNENV. This CDR3 spans 15 amino acids. J lost 0 bases, V lost 1 base, and 3 bases had no gene match. The CDR3 DNA follows: TGTGCCAGCAGCCAATTGGGACAGCGCTCCTACGAGCAGTACTTC. Residues: CASSQLGQRSYEQYF.

The J gene is TRBJ2-7, the V gene TRBV30; no clear D gene. Germline lookup yields CDR1 GTSNPN and CDR2 SVGIG (reference sequence). Trimming took off 0 bases at V and 0 bases at J, with 9 bases between the two ends. The CDR3 is made up of 14 amino acids. The CDR3 sequence is CAWSVSLSSYEQYF. CDR3 DNA sequence: TGTGCCTGGAGTGTAAGCCTTAGCTCCTACGAGCAGTACTTC.

The J gene is TRBJ1-2, the V gene TRBV28; D not certain. V lost 6 bases and J lost 4, with 15 bases in between. Germline CDR1 MDHEN, CDR2 SYDVKM. CDR3 length: 14 residues. This CDR3 is CASRALVGSYGYTF. The CDR3 DNA reads TGTGCCAGCAGAGCCCTGGTTGGTAGCTATGGCTACACCTTC.

The rearrangement links TRBV7-8 to TRBJ2-5; 11 nucleotides match TRBD2. V dropped 7 bases and J dropped 4; count of bases not matched to a gene: 8. CDR3 length: 15 residues. The germline gives CDR1 SGHVS, CDR2 FQNEAQ. The CDR3 DNA reads as TGTGCCAGCACCGATAGCGGGAGGGGTAGAGAGACCCAGTACTTC. Amino acid sequence: CASTDSGRGRETQYF.

This chain connects TRBV6-5 to TRBJ1-2; maybe TRBD1 (6 bases). Germline V gives CDR1 MNHEY, CDR2 SVGAGI. Trimming took 7 bases from V and 5 from J, leaving 11 bases between them. CDR3 length: 12 residues. CDR3 residues: CASTGGLYGYTF. Here the CDR3 DNA reads TGTGCCAGCACCGGGGGGCTTTATGGCTACACCTTC.

This chain uses TRBV14 with TRBJ2-1; D is ambiguous. The CDR3 is made up of 12 amino acids. Germline V gene sequence: CDR1 SGHDN, CDR2 FVKESK. V lost 4 bases and J 8 bases, leaving 9 bases between the germline ends. CDR3 nucleotide sequence: TGTGCCAGCAGCCCCCAAGCTTATGAGCAGTTCTTC. This sequence encodes CASSPQAYEQFF.

The chain couples TRBV6-1 to TRBJ2-4, with 9 bases aligning to TRBD2. The V gene's germline CDR1 is MNHNS and CDR2 SASEGT. This CDR3 spans 19 amino acids. Trimming cost V 4 bases and J 1 base; bases outside gene matches: 14. The chain's CDR3 is CASSGGGRAESWAKNIQYF. CDR3 DNA sequence: TGTGCCAGCAGTGGGGGCGGGAGGGCTGAGAGTTGGGCCAAAAACATTCAGTACTTC.